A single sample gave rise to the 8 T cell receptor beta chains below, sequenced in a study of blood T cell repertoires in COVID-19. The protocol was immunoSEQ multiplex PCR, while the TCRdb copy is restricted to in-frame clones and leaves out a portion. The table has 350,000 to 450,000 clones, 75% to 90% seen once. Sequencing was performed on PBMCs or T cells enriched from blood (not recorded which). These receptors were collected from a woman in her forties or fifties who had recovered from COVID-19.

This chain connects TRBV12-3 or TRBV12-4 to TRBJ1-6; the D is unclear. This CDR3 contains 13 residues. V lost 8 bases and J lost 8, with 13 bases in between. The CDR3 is CASSHPPDSPLHF. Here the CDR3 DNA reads TGTGCCAGCTCTCACCCCCCGGATTCACCCCTCCACTTT.

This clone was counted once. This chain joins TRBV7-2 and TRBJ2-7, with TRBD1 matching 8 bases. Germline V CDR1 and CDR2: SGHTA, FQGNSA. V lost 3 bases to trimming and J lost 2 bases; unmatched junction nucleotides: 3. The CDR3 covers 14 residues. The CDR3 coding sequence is TGTGCCAGCAGCTTCTCCAGGGGGCCCTACGAGCAGTACTTC. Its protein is CASSFSRGPYEQYF.

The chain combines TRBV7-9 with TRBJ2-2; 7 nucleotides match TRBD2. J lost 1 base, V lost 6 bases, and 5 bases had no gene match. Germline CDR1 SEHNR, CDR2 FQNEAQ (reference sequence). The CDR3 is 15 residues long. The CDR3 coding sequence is TGTGCCAGCAGTCCCCTAGCGGTGAACACCGGGGAGCTGTTTTTT. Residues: CASSPLAVNTGELFF.

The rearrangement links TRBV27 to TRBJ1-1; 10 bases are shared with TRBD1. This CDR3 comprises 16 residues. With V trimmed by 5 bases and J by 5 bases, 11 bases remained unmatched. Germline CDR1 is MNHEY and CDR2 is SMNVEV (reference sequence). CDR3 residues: CASSNSRQGAYTEAFF. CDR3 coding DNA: TGTGCCAGCAGTAATTCAAGACAGGGGGCTTATACTGAAGCTTTCTTT.

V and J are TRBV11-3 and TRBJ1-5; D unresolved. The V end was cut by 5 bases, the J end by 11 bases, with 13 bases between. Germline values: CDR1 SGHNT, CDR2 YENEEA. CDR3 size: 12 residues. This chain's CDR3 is CASSPPREAQHF. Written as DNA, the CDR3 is TGTGCCAGCAGCCCCCCACGTGAGGCCCAGCATTTT.

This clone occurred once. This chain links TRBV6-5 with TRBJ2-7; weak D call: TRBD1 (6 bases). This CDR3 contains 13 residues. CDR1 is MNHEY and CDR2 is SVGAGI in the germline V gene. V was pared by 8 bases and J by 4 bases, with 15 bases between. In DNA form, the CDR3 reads TGTGCCAGCGCCCGGACAGAGATATACGAGCAGTACTTC. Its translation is CASARTEIYEQYF.

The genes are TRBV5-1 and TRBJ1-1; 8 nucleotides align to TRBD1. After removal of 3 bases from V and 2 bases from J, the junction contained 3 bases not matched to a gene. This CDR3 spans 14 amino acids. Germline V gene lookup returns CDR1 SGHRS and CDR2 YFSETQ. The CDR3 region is CASSYGQGNTEAFF. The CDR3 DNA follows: TGCGCCAGCAGCTATGGACAGGGTAACACTGAAGCTTTCTTT.

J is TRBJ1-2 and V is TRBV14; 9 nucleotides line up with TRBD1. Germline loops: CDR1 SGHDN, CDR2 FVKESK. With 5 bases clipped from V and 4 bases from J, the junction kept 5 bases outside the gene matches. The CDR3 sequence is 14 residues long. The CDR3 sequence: CASSRQGGVYGYTF. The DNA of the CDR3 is TGTGCCAGCAGCAGACAGGGGGGTGTCTATGGCTACACCTTC. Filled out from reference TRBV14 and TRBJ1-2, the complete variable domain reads EAGVTQFPSHSVIEKGQTVTLRCDPISGHDNLYWYRRVMGKEIKFLLHFVKESKQDESGMPNNRFLAERTGGTYSTLKVQPAELEDSGVYFCASSRQGGVYGYTFGSGTRLTVV.